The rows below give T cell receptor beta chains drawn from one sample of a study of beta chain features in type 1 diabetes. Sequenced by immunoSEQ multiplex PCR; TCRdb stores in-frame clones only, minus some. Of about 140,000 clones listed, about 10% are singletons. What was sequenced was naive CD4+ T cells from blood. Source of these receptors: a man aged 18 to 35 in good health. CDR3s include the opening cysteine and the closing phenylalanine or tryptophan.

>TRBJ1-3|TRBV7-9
CASSLRQGVSGNTIYF
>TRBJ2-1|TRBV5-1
CASSLGQGKSSYNEQFF
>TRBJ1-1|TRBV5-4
CASSLLQGNTEAFF
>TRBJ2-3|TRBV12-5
CASGSGGLEDTQYF
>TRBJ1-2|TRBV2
CASSEGQNYGYTF
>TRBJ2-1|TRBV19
CASSTTGTSYNEQFF
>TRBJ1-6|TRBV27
CASSVQGASYNSPLHF
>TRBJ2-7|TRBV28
CASSLGAAGGSYEQYF
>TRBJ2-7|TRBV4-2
CASSQGVGGGDYEQYF
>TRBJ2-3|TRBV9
CASSGGLRDTDTQYF
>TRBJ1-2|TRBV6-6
CASSYDSGSNYGYTF
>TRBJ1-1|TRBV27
CASTLTGTVNTEAFF
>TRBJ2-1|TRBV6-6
CASSYRGPNEQFF
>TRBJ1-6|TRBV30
CAWRRTAGNSPLHF
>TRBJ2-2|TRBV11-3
CASSLYRGGKNTGELFF
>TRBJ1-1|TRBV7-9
CASSLGLGRNTEAFF
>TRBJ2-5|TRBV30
CAWDGQGGQYF
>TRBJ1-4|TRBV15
CATSRVEPRRGEKLFF
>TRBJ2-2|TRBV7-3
CASSSVGGGELFF
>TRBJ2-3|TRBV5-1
CASSFFPGGTSTDTQYF
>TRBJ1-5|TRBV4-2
CASSQEQGNQPQHF
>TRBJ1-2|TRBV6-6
CASRGQGAHYGYTF
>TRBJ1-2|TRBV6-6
CASSRGTGNYGYTF
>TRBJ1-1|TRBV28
CASSLRGLWRTEAFF
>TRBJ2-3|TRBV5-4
CASSLANRGQSTDTQYF
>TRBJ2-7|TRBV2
CASSAQAYEQYF
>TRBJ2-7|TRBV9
CASSVEGTGEQYF
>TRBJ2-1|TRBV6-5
CASSYSDRENNEQFF
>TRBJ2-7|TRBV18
CASSSIDRSSIYEQYF
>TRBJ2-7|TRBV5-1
CASSLQGGSSYEQYF
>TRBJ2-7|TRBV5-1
CASSLLVSSYEQYF
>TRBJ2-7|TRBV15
CATSRTGTYEQYF
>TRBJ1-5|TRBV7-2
CASSLESTGNQPQHF
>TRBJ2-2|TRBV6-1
CASSSGEPGELFF
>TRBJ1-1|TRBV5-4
CASSPRAGKGEAFF
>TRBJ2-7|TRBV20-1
CSASDFYEQYF
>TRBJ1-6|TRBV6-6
CASSPTGGIYNSPLHF
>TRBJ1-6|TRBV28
CASSPGIGGSPLHF
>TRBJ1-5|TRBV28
CASRIRGNQPQHF
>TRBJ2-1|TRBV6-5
CASSYSVAISEQFF
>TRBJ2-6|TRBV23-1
CASSSVGANVLTF
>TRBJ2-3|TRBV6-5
CASSYSYRGTDTQYF
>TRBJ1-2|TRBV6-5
CASSTGRQGANGYTF
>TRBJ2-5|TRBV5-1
CASSLDARRQETQYF
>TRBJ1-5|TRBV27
CASSYRGFNQPQHF
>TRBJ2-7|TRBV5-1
CASSLDSDKRRAQYF
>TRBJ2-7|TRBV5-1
CASSQPGTMHIEQYF
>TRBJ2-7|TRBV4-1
CASSQTTGAQYEQYF
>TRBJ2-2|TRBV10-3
CAISAILRDSNTGELFF
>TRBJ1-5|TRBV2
CASSESRGGQPQHF
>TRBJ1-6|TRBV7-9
CASSDDRAYSPLHF
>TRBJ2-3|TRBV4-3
CASSQDFSGLGDTQYF
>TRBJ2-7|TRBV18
CASSATQGTYEQYF
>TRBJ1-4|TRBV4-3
CASSRTLPGQGAEKLFF
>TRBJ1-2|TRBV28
CASSLSTGGASGYTF
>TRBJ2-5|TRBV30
CAWSGGGYGTQYF
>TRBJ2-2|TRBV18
CASSPNDRPGELFF
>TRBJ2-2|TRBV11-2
CASSPRQGANTGELFF
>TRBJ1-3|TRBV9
CASSAQVSGNTIYF